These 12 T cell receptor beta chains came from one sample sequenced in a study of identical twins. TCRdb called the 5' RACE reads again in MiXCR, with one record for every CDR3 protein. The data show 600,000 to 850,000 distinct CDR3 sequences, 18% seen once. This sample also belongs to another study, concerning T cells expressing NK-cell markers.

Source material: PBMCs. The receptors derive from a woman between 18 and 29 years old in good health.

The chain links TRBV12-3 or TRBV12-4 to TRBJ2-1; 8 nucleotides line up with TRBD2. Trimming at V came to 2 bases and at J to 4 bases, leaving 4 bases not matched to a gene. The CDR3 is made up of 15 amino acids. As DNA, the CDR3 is TGTGCCAGCAGTTTATATAGCGGGGCGTACAATGAGCAGTTCTTC. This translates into CASSLYSGAYNEQFF.

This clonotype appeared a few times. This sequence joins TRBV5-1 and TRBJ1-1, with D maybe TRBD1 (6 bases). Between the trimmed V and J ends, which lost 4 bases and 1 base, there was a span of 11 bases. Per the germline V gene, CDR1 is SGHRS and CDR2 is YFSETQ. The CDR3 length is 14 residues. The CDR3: CASSGRTANTEAFF. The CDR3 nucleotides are TGCGCCAGCAGCGGTCGGACAGCGAACACTGAAGCTTTCTTT. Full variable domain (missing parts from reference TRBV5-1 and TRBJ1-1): KAGVTQTPRYLIKTRGQQVTLSCSPISGHRSVSWYQQTPGQGLQFLFEYFSETQRNKGNFPGRFSGRQFSNSRSEMNVSTLELGDSALYLCASSGRTANTEAFFGQGTRLTVV.

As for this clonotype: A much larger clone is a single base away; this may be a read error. The CDR3 is CASSFGRNFGYTF. CDR3 in DNA: TGTGCCAGCAGTTTCGGACGGAACTTTGGCTACACCTTC. The rearrangement joins TRBV12-3 or TRBV12-4 to TRBJ1-2; no clear D. CDR3 size: 13 residues.

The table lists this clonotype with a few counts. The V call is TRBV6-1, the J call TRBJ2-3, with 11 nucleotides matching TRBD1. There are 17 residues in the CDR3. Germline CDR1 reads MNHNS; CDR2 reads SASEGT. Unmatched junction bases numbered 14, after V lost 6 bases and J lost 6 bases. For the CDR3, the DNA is TGTGCCAGCAGCCCGGCGCTTTCGGGACAGGGGGACGATACGCAGTATTTT. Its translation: CASSPALSGQGDDTQYF.

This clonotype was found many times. The CDR3 here is CASSLTSKNQPQHF. CDR3 DNA sequence: TGTGCCAGCAGCCTTACCAGTAAAAATCAGCCCCAGCATTTT. The chain joins TRBV7-6 to TRBJ1-5; D is ambiguous. The CDR3 loop spans 14 amino acids. Trimming took off 5 bases at V and 4 bases at J, with 12 bases between the two ends. CDR1 SGHVS and CDR2 FNYEAQ come from the germline V gene.

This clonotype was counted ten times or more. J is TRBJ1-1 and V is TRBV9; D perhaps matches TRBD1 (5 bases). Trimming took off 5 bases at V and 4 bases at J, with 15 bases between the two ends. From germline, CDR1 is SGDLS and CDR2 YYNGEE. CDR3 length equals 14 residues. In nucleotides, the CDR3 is TGTGCCAGCAGTCCGGGGGGGTCGGGCACTGAAGCTTTCTTT. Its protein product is CASSPGGSGTEAFF.

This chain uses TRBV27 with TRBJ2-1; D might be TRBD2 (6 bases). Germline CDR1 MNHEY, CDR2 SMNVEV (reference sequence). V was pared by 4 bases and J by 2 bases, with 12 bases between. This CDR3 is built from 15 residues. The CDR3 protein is CASSSGTPTYNEQFF. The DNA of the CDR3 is TGTGCCAGCAGTTCTGGGACTCCTACCTACAATGAGCAGTTCTTC.

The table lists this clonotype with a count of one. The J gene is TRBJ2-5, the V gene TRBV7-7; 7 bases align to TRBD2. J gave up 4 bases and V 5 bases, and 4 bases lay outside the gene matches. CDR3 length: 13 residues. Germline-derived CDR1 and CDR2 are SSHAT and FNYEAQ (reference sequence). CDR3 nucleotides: TGTGCCAGCAGCACTAGCGAACGAGAGACCCAGTACTTC. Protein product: CASSTSERETQYF.

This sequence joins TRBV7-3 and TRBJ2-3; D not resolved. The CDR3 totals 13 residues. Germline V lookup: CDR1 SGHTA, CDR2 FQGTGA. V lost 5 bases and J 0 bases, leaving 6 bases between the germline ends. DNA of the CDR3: TGTGCCAGCAGCGCCCTTAGCACAGATACGCAGTATTTT. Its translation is CASSALSTDTQYF. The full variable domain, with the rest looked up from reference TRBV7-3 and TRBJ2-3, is GAGVSQTPSNKVTEKGKYVELRCDPISGHTALYWYRQSLGQGPEFLIYFQGTGAADDSGLPNDRFFAVRPEGSVSTLKIQRTERGDSAVYLCASSALSTDTQYFGPGTRLTVL.

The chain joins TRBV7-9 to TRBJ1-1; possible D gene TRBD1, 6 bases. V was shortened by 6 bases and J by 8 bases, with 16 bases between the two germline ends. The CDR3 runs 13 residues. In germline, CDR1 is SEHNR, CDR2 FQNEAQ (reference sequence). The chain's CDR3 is CASRSDGGLEAFF. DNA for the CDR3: TGTGCCAGCAGATCGGACGGGGGGCTGGAAGCTTTCTTT.

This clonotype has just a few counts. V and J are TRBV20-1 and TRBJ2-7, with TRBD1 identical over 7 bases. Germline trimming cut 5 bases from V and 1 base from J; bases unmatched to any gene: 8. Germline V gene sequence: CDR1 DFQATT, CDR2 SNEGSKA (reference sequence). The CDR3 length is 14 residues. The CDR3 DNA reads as TGCAGTGCTGGTAGACAGGGAATATCCTACGAGCAGTACTTC. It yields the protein CSAGRQGISYEQYF.

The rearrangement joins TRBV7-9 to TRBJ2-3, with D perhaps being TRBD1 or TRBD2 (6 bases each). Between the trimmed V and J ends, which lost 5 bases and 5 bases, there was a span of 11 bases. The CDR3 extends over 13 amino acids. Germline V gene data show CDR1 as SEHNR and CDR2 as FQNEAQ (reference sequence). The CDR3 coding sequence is TGTGCCAGCAGCCGGGGGCCAGAAGATACGCAGTATTTT. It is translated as CASSRGPEDTQYF.